One sample yielded the 27 T cell receptor beta chains listed below, sequenced in a study of cytomegalovirus exposure and HLA in healthy donors. This PCR relied on a set of 60 Vbeta primers and 13 Jbeta primers. The table came from immunoSEQ multiplex PCR; TCRdb's copy has only in-frame clones and leaves some out. The table lists nearly 110,000 clones, more than 75% of them singletons. The material sequenced was PBMCs. The receptor set was obtained from a man aged 25 to 40 in good health and CMV-seropositive.

A few counts support this clone. The chain recombines TRBV13 with TRBJ2-4, with 12 nucleotides matching TRBD2. The length of the CDR3 is 19 residues. CDR1 PRHDT and CDR2 FYEKMQ come from the germline V gene (reference sequence). V dropped 5 bases and J dropped 0; count of bases not matched to a gene: 11. The CDR3 DNA is TGTGCCAGCAGCAAACGACTAGCGGGGGACCCTCTAGCCAAAAACATTCAGTACTTC. It is translated as CASSKRLAGDPLAKNIQYF. Drawing the rest from reference TRBV13 and TRBJ2-4, the complete variable domain is AAGVIQSPRHLIKEKRETATLKCYPIPRHDTVYWYQQGPGQDPQFLISFYEKMQSDKGSIPDRFSAQQFSDYHSELNMSSLELGDSALYFCASSKRLAGDPLAKNIQYFGAGTRLSVL.

V is TRBV7-9 and J is TRBJ1-5, with 11 bases that match TRBD1. There are 16 residues in the CDR3. Germline trimming cut 1 base from V and 3 bases from J; bases unmatched to any gene: 2. The V gene's germline CDR1 is SEHNR and CDR2 FQNEAQ (reference sequence). CDR3 loop: CASSLGTGGLNQPQHF. The DNA of the CDR3 is TGTGCCAGCAGCTTAGGGACAGGGGGCCTCAATCAGCCCCAGCATTTT.

The rearrangement links TRBV4-1 to TRBJ2-1, with TRBD2 identical over 8 bases. With V trimmed by 0 bases and J by 3 bases, 4 bases remained unmatched. Germline V gene sequence: CDR1 MGHRA, CDR2 YSYEKL. This CDR3 spans 16 amino acids. CDR3 sequence reads: CASSQEAAGVYNEQFF. The CDR3 DNA reads TGCGCCAGCAGCCAAGAGGCAGCGGGGGTCTACAATGAGCAGTTCTTC.

CDR3 nucleotide sequence: TGTGCCAGCAGTGAATACGGAGGTTCATATGGCTACACCTTC. Translated: CASSEYGGSYGYTF. V is TRBV25-1 and J is TRBJ1-2; D call uncertain. The CDR3 is 14 residues long. Deletions cut 0 bases from V and 5 bases from J, with 10 bases between. Looked up from germline, CDR1 is MGHDK and CDR2 is SYGVNS.

This clone was seen once. The rearrangement uses TRBV7-9 and TRBJ2-3, with D possibly matching TRBD2 (7 bases). CDR3 size: 15 residues. Germline V gene data show CDR1 as SEHNR and CDR2 as FQNEAQ (reference sequence). Trimming took 3 bases from V and 6 from J, leaving 16 bases between them. CDR3 protein: CASSFGVGGLDTQYF. The CDR3 region has the DNA TGTGCCAGCAGCTTCGGAGTGGGGGGGCTTGATACGCAGTATTTT.

This clone was observed a single time. V gene TRBV6-5 combines with J gene TRBJ1-5; D is unclear. V was cut by 8 bases and J by 0 bases, with 14 bases left in between. This CDR3 comprises 15 residues. Germline assignment: CDR1 MNHEY and CDR2 SVGAGI. In DNA, the CDR3 is TGTGCCAGCGATAACACAGCCCATAGCAATCAGCCCCAGCATTTT. This gives the protein CASDNTAHSNQPQHF.

In its sample, this clone was seen once. The chain employs TRBV5-1 and TRBJ1-6; D unclear. The CDR3 has 15 residues. CDR1 SGHRS and CDR2 YFSETQ come from the germline V gene. Trimming stripped 6 bases from V and 7 bases from J, with 17 bases between. The CDR3 is CASTAGSALNSPLHF. The CDR3 region has the DNA TGCGCCAGCACGGCGGGGTCTGCATTGAATTCACCCCTCCACTTT.

The J gene is TRBJ1-3, the V gene TRBV6-5, with unresolved D. Germline assignment: CDR1 MNHEY and CDR2 SVGAGI. There are 13 residues in the CDR3. The V and J ends lost 8 bases and 0 bases respectively, with 8 bases between them. The chain's CDR3 is CASHFSSGNTIYF. The CDR3 nucleotides are TGTGCCAGCCATTTTTCCTCTGGAAACACCATATATTTT.

This chain links TRBV10-2 with TRBJ2-6; TRBD1 might be the D (5 bases). Trimming shortened V by 3 bases and J by 2 bases, and 11 bases separated the two germline ends. The CDR3 contains 16 residues. Germline-derived CDR1 and CDR2 are WSHSY and SAAADI. CDR3: CASSDGHATGANVLTF. The CDR3 bases are TGCGCCAGCAGTGACGGACACGCTACTGGGGCCAACGTCCTGACTTTC.

This clone occurred once. This chain links TRBV27 with TRBJ2-1; D not certain. With 2 bases removed from V and 0 bases from J, the gap between germline ends came to 8 bases. CDR1 and CDR2 (germline): MNHEY, SMNVEV (reference sequence). The CDR3 contains 15 residues. CDR3 region: CASSLGHPSYNEQFF. CDR3 coding DNA: TGTGCCAGCAGTTTAGGCCATCCCTCCTACAATGAGCAGTTCTTC.

The chain couples TRBV4-1 to TRBJ2-5; D unresolved. The J call may be incorrect, as the DNA end agrees better with TRBJ2-7. There are 15 residues in the CDR3. Germline V gives CDR1 MGHRA, CDR2 YSYEKL. This CDR3 is CASSQWLNPSYEQYF. The CDR3 region has the DNA TGCGCCAGCAGCCAATGGTTAAATCCCTCCTACGAGCAGTACTTC.

This chain links TRBV6-1 with TRBJ2-5; 8 bases fit TRBD1. The CDR3 runs to 14 residues. J gave up 11 bases and V 3 bases, and 11 bases lay outside the gene matches. Germline assignment: CDR1 MNHNS and CDR2 SASEGT. For the CDR3, the DNA is TGTGCCAGCAGTGATGACAGGGGATCTGAAGAGCAGTACTTC. Protein: CASSDDRGSEEQYF.

In this sample, this clone turned up a few times. The chain couples TRBV2 to TRBJ2-5; D may be TRBD1 (6 bases). Per the germline V gene, CDR1 is SNHLY and CDR2 is FYNNEI. This CDR3 region has 14 residues. The V gene lost 10 bases and the J gene lost 0 bases, with 15 bases spanning the gap. CDR3 sequence reads: CATKTRGYQETQYF. Written as DNA, the CDR3 is TGTGCCACCAAGACGAGGGGGTACCAAGAGACCCAGTACTTC. Variable domain in full (rest from reference TRBV2 and TRBJ2-5): EPEVTQTPSHQVTQMGQEVILRCVPISNHLYFYWYRQILGQKVEFLVSFYNNEISEKSEIFDDQFSVERPDGSNFTLKIRSTKLEDSAMYFCATKTRGYQETQYFGPGTRLLVL.

This clone was detected once. The J gene is TRBJ2-7, the V gene TRBV19, with 9 positions matching TRBD2. This CDR3 is 15 amino acids long. The germline CDR1 and CDR2 sequences are LNHDA and SQIVND (reference sequence). Germline trimming cut 1 base from V and 4 bases from J; bases unmatched to any gene: 5. The CDR3 sequence: CASSIVGAGGYEQYF. CDR3 sequence (DNA): TGTGCCAGTAGTATAGTGGGAGCGGGAGGATACGAGCAGTACTTC.

This clone was seen a few times. The CDR3 does not end in the conserved phenylalanine or tryptophan, so this is likely a read error. Other DNA sequences in this sample translate to the same CDR3. The V call is TRBV5-4, the J call TRBJ1-1; D is perhaps TRBD1 (5 bases). CDR1 SGHNT and CDR2 YYREEE come from the germline V gene (reference sequence). The V gene lost 0 bases and the J gene lost 4 bases, with 13 bases spanning the gap. The CDR3 totals 15 residues. CDR3 sequence: CASSLDPRGATEAFL. The CDR3 DNA reads as TGTGCCAGCAGCTTGGACCCCCGTGGGGCCACTGAAGCTTTCCTT.

This sequence joins TRBV28 and TRBJ1-1; 9 nucleotides agree with TRBD1. Germline CDR1 and CDR2: MDHEN and SYDVKM. CDR3 length: 16 residues. The V gene end was trimmed by 6 bases and the J gene end by 0 bases; junction bases not matched to a gene: 8. The CDR3: CASRTGTGFMNTEAFF. The CDR3 DNA follows: TGTGCCAGCAGGACCGGGACAGGGTTCATGAACACTGAAGCTTTCTTT. The entire variable domain, with the rest obtained from reference TRBV28 and TRBJ1-1, is as follows: DVKVTQSSRYLVKRTGEKVFLECVQDMDHENMFWYRQDPGLGLRLIYFSYDVKMKEKGDIPEGYSVSREKKERFSLILESASTNQTSMYLCASRTGTGFMNTEAFFGQGTRLTVV.

J is TRBJ2-3 and V is TRBV7-9; D not resolved. Germline values: CDR1 SEHNR, CDR2 FQNEAQ (reference sequence). The CDR3 length is 14 residues. V was cut by 8 bases and J by 0 bases, with 12 bases left in between. DNA of the CDR3: TGTGCCAGCCAGTGGGCATCTAGCACAGATACGCAGTATTTT. Translated, it gives CASQWASSTDTQYF. The whole variable domain, filled in from reference TRBV7-9 and TRBJ2-3, reads DTGVSQNPRHKITKRGQNVTFRCDPISEHNRLYWYRQTLGQGPEFLTYFQNEAQLEKSRLLSDRFSAERPKGSFSTLEIQRTEQGDSAMYLCASQWASSTDTQYFGPGTRLTVL.

The V call is TRBV18, the J call TRBJ1-3, with D tentatively TRBD1 (6 bases). The CDR3 contains 16 residues. Germline assignment: CDR1 KGHSH and CDR2 LQKENI. The V and J ends lost 3 bases and 1 base respectively, with 13 bases between them. In DNA, the CDR3 is TGTGCCAGCTCACCGCCTCCTACAGGGTCTGGAAACACCATATATTTT. It is translated as CASSPPPTGSGNTIYF.

The chain links TRBV5-1 to TRBJ1-4; D remains ambiguous. CDR1 and CDR2 from the germline V gene are SGHRS and YFSETQ. The length of the CDR3 is 15 residues. The V end lost 0 bases, the J end lost 3 bases, and 9 bases lay between the germline ends. The CDR3: CASSLAGRSNEKLFF. CDR3 coding DNA: TGCGCCAGCAGCTTGGCGGGGAGGTCTAATGAAAAACTGTTTTTT. Using reference TRBV5-1 and TRBJ1-4 for the parts outside the CDR3, the full variable domain is KAGVTQTPRYLIKTRGQQVTLSCSPISGHRSVSWYQQTPGQGLQFLFEYFSETQRNKGNFPGRFSGRQFSNSRSEMNVSTLELGDSALYLCASSLAGRSNEKLFFGSGTQLSVL.

The chain employs TRBV7-9 and TRBJ2-7; 8 bases fit TRBD2. Germline V gene lookup returns CDR1 SEHNR and CDR2 FQNEAQ (reference sequence). This CDR3 is 15 amino acids long. V trimming: 2 bases; J trimming: 2 bases; junction bases outside the gene matches: 5. The CDR3 bases are TGTGCCAGCAGCTTACGTGACGGGGGGGCCTACGAGCAGTACTTC. This sequence encodes CASSLRDGGAYEQYF.

On this clone: Sequence at one end of the junction differs from germline and may be a read error. The chain has TRBV7-9 and TRBJ2-3, with unresolved D. This CDR3 contains 15 residues. Germline values: CDR1 SEHNR, CDR2 FQNEAQ (reference sequence). CDR3 nucleotides: TGTTCCAGCAGCTTAGGTACGGGTTCCACAGATACGCAGTATTTT. This gives the protein CSSSLGTGSTDTQYF.

Notes on this clone: One junction end disagrees with the germline gene, perhaps due to a read error. This rearrangement joins TRBV7-9 to TRBJ1-2; D may be TRBD1 (6 bases). This CDR3 is 14 amino acids long. Germline CDR1 reads SEHNR; CDR2 reads FQNEAQ (reference sequence). CDR3 DNA: TGTTCCAGCAGCTTACCTCGACAGGCGGCCGGCTACACCTTC. This codes for CSSSLPRQAAGYTF. The full variable domain, completed using reference TRBV7-9 and TRBJ1-2, is DTGVSQNPRHKITKRGQNVTFRCDPISEHNRLYWYRQTLGQGPEFLTYFQNEAQLEKSRLLSDRFSAERPKGSFSTLEIQRTEQGDSAMYLCSSSLPRQAAGYTFGSGTRLTVV.

V gene TRBV10-3 combines with J gene TRBJ2-2; D uncertain. The CDR3 totals 16 residues. CDR1 and CDR2 from the germline V gene are ENHRY and SYGVKD. V lost 0 bases and J 3 bases, leaving 11 bases between the germline ends. For the CDR3, the DNA is TGTGCCATCAGTGAGTCCACTATTGACGACACCGGGGAGCTGTTTTTT. Translated, it gives CAISESTIDDTGELFF.

The CDR3: CSVEDGTVYGYTF. The CDR3 nucleotides read TGCAGCGTTGAAGACGGGACAGTCTATGGCTACACCTTC. V and J are TRBV29-1 and TRBJ1-2, with 7 bases identical to TRBD1. Trimming took 0 bases from V and 4 from J; bases not matched to a gene: 2. Germline lookup yields CDR1 SQVTM and CDR2 ANQGSEA. The CDR3 runs 13 residues.

The rearrangement uses TRBV11-2 and TRBJ2-7; TRBD2 is a possible D gene (7 bases). CDR1 is SGHAT and CDR2 is FQNNGV in the germline V gene. V was shortened by 4 bases and J by 6 bases, with 28 bases between the two germline ends. The CDR3 loop spans 18 amino acids. The CDR3 DNA is TGTGCCAGCAGCTCCCTTCGTCCCCGGGGGAGGGGGGCTGGCGAGCAGTACTTC. Protein: CASSSLRPRGRGAGEQYF.

The chain is built from TRBV6-5 and TRBJ2-7, with D perhaps TRBD2 (6 bases). The CDR3 loop spans 13 amino acids. The V and J ends lost 4 bases and 5 bases respectively, with 12 bases between them. Germline CDR1 reads MNHEY; CDR2 reads SVGAGI. The CDR3 spells CASSWRERDEQYF. The CDR3 DNA is TGTGCCAGCAGTTGGAGGGAAAGAGACGAGCAGTACTTC.

J is TRBJ2-2 and V is TRBV7-2, with 12 bases aligning to TRBD1. The V and J ends lost 1 base and 6 bases, in that order; junction bases with no gene match: 3. Per the germline V gene, CDR1 is SGHTA and CDR2 is FQGNSA. The CDR3 loop spans 16 amino acids. DNA of the CDR3: TGTGCCAGCAGCTTAGGGGACAGGGGGCGCCCCGGGGAGCTGTTTTTT. Amino acids: CASSLGDRGRPGELFF. Full variable domain (outside the CDR3, taken from reference TRBV7-2 and TRBJ2-2): GAGVSQSPSNKVTEKGKDVELRCDPISGHTALYWYRQSLGQGLEFLIYFQGNSAPDKSGLPSDRFSAERTGGSVSTLTIQRTQQEDSAVYLCASSLGDRGRPGELFFGEGSRLTVL.